This TCR beta chain was identified during a study of a mutant IDH1 vaccine in newly diagnosed glioma. Study-level findings and limits: Pseudoprogression appears to have had no connection to changes in top peripheral T cell clonotypes.

Assay used: immunoSEQ multiplex PCR; TCRdb lists only in-frame clones, some missing. The sample yields 50,000 to 70,000 clones, about 81% seen once. This clone was counted once. The target antigen is unknown. The CDR3 is 14 amino acids. With V trimmed by 8 bases and J by 4 bases, 10 bases remained unmatched. Germline-derived CDR1 and CDR2 are MNHEY and SVGAGI. This sample's time point: week 23, last vaccination. Vaccination comprised doses that each held 300 ug of mutant IDH1 20-mer peptide, plus topical imiquimod. The chain couples TRBV6-5 to TRBJ1-1; 7 positions agree with TRBD1. The sample consisted of PBMCs, taken from a glioma patient whose treatment included an IDH1 peptide vaccine. The TCR was taken from a woman aged 35 to 49 with glioma. Some clones in this sample may be carry-over from other donors' samples. The CDR3 protein is CASVLGRGVTEAFF. DNA for the CDR3: TGTGCCAGCGTCCTAGGCAGGGGGGTCACTGAAGCTTTCTTT.